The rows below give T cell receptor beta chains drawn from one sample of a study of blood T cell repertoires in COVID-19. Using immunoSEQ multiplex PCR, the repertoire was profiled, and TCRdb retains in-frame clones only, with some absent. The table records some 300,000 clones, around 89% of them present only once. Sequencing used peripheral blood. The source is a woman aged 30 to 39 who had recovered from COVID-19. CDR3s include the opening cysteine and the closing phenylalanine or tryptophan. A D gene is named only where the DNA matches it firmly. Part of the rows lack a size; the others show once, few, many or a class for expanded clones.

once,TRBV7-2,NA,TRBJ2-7,CASSLSHAVGYEQYF,TGTGCCAGCAGCTTATCCCACGCGGTGGGCTACGAGCAGTACTTC
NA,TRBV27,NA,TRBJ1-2,CASTSHGGGGVYTF,TGTGCCAGCACCAGCCACGGGGGTGGAGGTGTCTACACCTTC
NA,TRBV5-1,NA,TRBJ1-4,CASSLVGGPNEKLFF,TGCGCCAGCAGCTTGGTGGGGGGTCCTAATGAAAAACTGTTTTTT
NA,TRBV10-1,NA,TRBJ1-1,CASSEYRVEGRNTEAFF,TGCGCCAGCAGTGAGTACAGGGTAGAGGGGAGAAACACTGAAGCTTTCTTT
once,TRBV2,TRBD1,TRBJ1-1,CASSELRGRWTEAFF,TGTGCCAGCAGTGAATTGAGGGGGCGCTGGACTGAAGCTTTCTTT
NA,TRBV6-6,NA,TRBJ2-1,CASTHRDRYNEQFF,TGTGCCAGCACTCACAGGGACCGGTACAATGAGCAGTTCTTC
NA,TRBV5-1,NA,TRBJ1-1,CASSFYRNTEAFF,TGCGCCAGCAGCTTTTACAGAAACACTGAAGCTTTCTTT
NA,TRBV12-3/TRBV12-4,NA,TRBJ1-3,CASSLVRNTIYF,TGTGCCAGCAGTTTAGTTAGAAACACCATATATTTT
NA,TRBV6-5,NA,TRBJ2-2,CATRAGIFGTGELFF,TGTGCCACACGGGCGGGGATTTTTGGCACCGGGGAGCTGTTTTTT
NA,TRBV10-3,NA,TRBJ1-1,CAISEDSSGTEAFF,TGTGCCATCAGTGAGGACAGTTCGGGCACTGAAGCTTTCTTT
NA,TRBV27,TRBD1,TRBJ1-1,CASRYRGTEAFF,TGTGCCAGCAGATACAGGGGCACTGAAGCTTTCTTT